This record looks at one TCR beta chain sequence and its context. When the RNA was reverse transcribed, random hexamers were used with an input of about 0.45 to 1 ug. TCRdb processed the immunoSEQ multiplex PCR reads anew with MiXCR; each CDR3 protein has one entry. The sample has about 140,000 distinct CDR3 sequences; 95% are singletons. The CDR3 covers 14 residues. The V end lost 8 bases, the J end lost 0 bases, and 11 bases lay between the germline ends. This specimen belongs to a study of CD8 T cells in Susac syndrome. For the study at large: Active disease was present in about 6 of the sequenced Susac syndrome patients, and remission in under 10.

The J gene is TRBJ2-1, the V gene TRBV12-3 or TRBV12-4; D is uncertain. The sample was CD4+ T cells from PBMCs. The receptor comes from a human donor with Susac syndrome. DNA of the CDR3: TGTGCCAGCGCATGGGGTGCCTCCTACAATGAGCAGTTCTTC. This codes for CASAWGASYNEQFF.